The sequence of this T cell receptor (beta chain) was determined in a study of T cells in Graves' hyperthyroidism and ophthalmopathy. Study-level findings and limits: Ophthalmopathy onset followed model prediction by a median roughly six months.

Germline assignment: CDR1 MNHEY and CDR2 SMNVEV (reference sequence). CDR3 length: 13 residues. The J segment lost 7 bases and the V segment lost 9 bases, leaving 11 bases of the junction unmatched. This clonotype has a count of ten or more. Its antigen is unidentified. Hyperthyroidism patients were newly diagnosed, had disease duration under 2 months, and were aged 18 to 65 years. Lactation, pregnancy, other autoimmune disease or uncontrolled infection led to exclusion of patients. Amplification targeted TCR beta CDR3 regions from RNA transcripts. In the first-round RT-PCR of the TCR CDR3, the HTBI primer set was used. TCRdb itself ran the multiplex PCR reads through MiXCR, one entry per CDR3 protein. Altogether fewer than 400,000 distinct CDR3 sequences are present, about a sixth being singletons, with the ten largest covering about 30%.

This TCR was recovered from a woman aged 18-35 years with Graves' hyperthyroidism that later progressed to Graves' ophthalmopathy. The V and J genes are TRBV27 and TRBJ1-2, with TRBD1 matching 7 bases. Sequencing used blood. Here the CDR3 reads CASFDGTARGYTF. CDR3 coding DNA: TGTGCCAGTTTCGACGGGACAGCTCGTGGCTACACCTTC.